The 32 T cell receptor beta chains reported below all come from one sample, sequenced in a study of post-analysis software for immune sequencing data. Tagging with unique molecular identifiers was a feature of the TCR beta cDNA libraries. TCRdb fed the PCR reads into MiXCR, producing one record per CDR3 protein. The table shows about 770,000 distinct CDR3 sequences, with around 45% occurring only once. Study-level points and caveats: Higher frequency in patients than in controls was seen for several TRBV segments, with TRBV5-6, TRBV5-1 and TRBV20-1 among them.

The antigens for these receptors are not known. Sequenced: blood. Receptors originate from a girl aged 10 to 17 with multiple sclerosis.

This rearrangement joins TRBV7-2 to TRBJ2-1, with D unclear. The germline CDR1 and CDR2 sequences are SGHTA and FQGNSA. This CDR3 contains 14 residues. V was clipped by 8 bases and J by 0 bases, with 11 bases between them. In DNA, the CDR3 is TGTGCCAGCGCTACAGTAAGCTCCTACAATGAGCAGTTCTTC. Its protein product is CASATVSSYNEQFF.

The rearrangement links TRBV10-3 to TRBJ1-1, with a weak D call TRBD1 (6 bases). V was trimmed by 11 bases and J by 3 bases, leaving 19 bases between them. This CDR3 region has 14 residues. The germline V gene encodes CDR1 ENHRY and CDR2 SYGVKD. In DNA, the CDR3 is TGTGCCCTTAAGAGGGGGAGGCAGGACACTGAAGCTTTCTTT. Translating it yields CALKRGRQDTEAFF.

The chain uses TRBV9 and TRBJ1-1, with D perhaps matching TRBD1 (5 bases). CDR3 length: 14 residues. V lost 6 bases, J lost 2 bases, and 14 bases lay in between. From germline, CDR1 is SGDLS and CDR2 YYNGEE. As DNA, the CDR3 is TGTGCCAGCAACACGGGACGGGGAAACACTGAAGCTTTCTTT. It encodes CASNTGRGNTEAFF.

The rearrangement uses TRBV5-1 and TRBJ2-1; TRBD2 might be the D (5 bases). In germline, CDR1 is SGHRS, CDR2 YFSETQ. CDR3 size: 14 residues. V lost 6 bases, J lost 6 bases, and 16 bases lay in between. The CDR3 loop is CASTPGMSVNEQFF. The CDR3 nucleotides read TGCGCCAGCACCCCGGGGATGTCCGTCAATGAGCAGTTCTTC.

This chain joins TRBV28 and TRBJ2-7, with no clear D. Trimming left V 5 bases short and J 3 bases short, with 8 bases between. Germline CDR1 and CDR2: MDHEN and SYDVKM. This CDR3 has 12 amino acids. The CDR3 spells CASSPEIYEQYF. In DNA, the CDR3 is TGTGCCAGCAGTCCCGAGATCTACGAGCAGTACTTC.

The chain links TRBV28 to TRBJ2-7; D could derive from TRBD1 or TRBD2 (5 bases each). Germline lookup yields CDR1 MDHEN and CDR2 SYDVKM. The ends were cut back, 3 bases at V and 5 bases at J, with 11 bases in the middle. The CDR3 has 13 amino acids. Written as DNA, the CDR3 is TGTGCCAGCAGTTTCCGGTTGGGGGACGAGCAGTACTTC. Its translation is CASSFRLGDEQYF.

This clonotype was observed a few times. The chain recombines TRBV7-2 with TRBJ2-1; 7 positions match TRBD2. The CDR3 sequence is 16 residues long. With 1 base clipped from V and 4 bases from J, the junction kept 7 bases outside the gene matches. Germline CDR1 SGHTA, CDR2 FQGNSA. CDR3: CASSLGRTSWYNEQFF. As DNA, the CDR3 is TGTGCCAGCAGCTTAGGCAGGACTAGTTGGTACAATGAGCAGTTCTTC.

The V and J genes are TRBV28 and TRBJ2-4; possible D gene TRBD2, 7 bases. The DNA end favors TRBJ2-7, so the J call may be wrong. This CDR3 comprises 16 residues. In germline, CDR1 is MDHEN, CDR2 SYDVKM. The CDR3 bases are TGTGCCAGCAGCGGGGTTCGGGGGCTAGCGGATTACGAGCAGTACTTC. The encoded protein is CASSGVRGLADYEQYF.

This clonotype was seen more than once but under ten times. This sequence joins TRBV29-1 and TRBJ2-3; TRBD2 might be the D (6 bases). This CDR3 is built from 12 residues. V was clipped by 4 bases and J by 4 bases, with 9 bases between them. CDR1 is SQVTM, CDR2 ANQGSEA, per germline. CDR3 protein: CSVGASADTQYF. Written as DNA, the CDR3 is TGCAGCGTTGGGGCTAGCGCAGATACGCAGTATTTT.

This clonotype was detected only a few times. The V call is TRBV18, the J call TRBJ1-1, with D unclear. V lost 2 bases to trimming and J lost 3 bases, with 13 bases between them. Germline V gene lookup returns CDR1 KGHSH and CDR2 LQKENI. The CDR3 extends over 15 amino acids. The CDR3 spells CASSPKPIPDTEAFF. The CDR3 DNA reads TGTGCCAGCTCACCAAAGCCGATCCCGGACACTGAAGCTTTCTTT.

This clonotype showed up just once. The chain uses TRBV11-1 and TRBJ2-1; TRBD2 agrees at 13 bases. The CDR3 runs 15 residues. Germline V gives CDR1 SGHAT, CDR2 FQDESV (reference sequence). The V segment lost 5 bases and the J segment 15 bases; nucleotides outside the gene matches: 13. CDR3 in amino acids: CASSTGLAGASRGFF. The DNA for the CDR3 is TGTGCCAGCAGCACCGGACTAGCGGGAGCTTCGCGGGGGTTCTTC.

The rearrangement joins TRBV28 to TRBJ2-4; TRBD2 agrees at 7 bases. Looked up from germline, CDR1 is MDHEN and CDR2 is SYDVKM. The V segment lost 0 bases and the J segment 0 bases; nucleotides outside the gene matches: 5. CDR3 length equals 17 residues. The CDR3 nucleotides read TGTGCCAGCAGTTTATGGCAGGGAGGGGAAGCCAAAAACATTCAGTACTTC. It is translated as CASSLWQGGEAKNIQYF. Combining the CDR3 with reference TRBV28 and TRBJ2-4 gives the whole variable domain DVKVTQSSRYLVKRTGEKVFLECVQDMDHENMFWYRQDPGLGLRLIYFSYDVKMKEKGDIPEGYSVSREKKERFSLILESASTNQTSMYLCASSLWQGGEAKNIQYFGAGTRLSVL.

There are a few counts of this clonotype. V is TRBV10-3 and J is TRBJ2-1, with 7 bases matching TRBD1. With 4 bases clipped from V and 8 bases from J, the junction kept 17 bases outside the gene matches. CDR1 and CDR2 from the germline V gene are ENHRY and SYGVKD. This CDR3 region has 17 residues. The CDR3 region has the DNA TGTGCCATCAGTGCCCGTGAGGGACAGAAAGACTTAGATGAGCAGTTCTTC. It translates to CAISAREGQKDLDEQFF.

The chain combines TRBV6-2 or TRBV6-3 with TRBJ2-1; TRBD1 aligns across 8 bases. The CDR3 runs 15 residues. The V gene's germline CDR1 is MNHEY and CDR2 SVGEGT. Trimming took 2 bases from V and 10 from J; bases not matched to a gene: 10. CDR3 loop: CASSYRDRWTWEQFF. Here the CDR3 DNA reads TGTGCCAGCAGTTACCGGGACAGGTGGACTTGGGAGCAGTTCTTC.

The CDR3: CASSQVEMANTIYF. As DNA, the CDR3 is TGCGCCAGCAGCCAAGTTGAGATGGCCAACACCATATATTTT. The rearrangement links TRBV4-3 to TRBJ1-3; D unresolved. The CDR3 totals 14 residues. The germline CDR1 and CDR2 sequences are LGHNA and YSLEER. The ends were cut back, 1 base at V and 7 bases at J, with 11 bases in the middle.

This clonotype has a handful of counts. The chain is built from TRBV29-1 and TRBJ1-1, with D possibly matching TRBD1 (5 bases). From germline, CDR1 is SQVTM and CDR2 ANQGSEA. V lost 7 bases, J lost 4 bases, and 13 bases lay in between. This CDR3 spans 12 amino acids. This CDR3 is CSADRGGTEAFF. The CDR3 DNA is TGCAGCGCGGACCGCGGGGGCACTGAAGCTTTCTTT. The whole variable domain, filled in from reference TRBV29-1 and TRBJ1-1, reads SAVISQKPSRDICQRGTSLTIQCQVDSQVTMMFWYRQQPGQSLTLIATANQGSEATYESGFVIDKFPISRPNLTFSTLTVSNMSPEDSSIYLCSADRGGTEAFFGQGTRLTVV.

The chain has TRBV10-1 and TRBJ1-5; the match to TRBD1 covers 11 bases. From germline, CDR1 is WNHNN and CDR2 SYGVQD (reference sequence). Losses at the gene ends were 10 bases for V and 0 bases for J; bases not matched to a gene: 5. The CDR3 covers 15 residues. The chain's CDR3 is CATGTGGFSNQPQHF. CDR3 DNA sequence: TGCGCCACCGGGACAGGGGGTTTTAGCAATCAGCCCCAGCATTTT.

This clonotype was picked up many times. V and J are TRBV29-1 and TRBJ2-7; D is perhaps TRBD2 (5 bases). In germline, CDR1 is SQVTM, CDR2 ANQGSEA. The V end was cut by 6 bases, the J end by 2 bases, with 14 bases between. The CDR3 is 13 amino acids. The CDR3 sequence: CSVPGILTYEQYF. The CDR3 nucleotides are TGCAGCGTCCCCGGGATACTAACCTACGAGCAGTACTTC.

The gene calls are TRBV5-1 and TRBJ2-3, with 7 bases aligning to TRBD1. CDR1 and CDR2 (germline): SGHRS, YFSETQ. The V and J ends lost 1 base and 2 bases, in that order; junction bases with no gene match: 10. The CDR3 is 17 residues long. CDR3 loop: CASSLTGAPTITDTQYF. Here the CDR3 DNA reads TGCGCCAGCAGCTTGACAGGGGCCCCTACTATCACAGATACGCAGTATTTT.

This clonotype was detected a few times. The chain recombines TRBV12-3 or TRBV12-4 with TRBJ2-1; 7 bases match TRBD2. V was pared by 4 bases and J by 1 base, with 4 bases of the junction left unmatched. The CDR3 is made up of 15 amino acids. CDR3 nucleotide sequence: TGTGCCAGCAGTTCCCTAGCGGAATCCTACAATGAGCAGTTCTTC. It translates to CASSSLAESYNEQFF.

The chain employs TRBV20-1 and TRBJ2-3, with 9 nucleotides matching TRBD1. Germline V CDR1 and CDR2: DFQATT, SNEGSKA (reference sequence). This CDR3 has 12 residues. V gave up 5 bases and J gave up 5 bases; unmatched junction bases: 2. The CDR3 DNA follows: TGCAGTGCTCCGGACAGGGGAGATACGCAGTATTTT. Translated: CSAPDRGDTQYF.

The CDR3 nucleotides read TGTGCCAGCAGCTCTGTTCCACATTCAACCCGCTCTGGGGCCAACGTCCTGACTTTC. This translates into CASSSVPHSTRSGANVLTF. The chain couples TRBV28 to TRBJ2-6; D remains ambiguous. Trimming stripped 6 bases from V and 0 bases from J, with 21 bases between. In germline, CDR1 is MDHEN, CDR2 SYDVKM. The CDR3 has 19 amino acids. Using reference TRBV28 and TRBJ2-6 for the parts outside the CDR3, the full variable domain is DVKVTQSSRYLVKRTGEKVFLECVQDMDHENMFWYRQDPGLGLRLIYFSYDVKMKEKGDIPEGYSVSREKKERFSLILESASTNQTSMYLCASSSVPHSTRSGANVLTFGAGSRLTVL.

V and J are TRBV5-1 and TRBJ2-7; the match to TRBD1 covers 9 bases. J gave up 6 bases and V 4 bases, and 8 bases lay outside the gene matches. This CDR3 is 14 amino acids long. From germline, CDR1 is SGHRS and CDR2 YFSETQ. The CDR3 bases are TGCGCCAGCAGCCAGGCGGGACAGGGAAGCGAGCAGTACTTC. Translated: CASSQAGQGSEQYF.

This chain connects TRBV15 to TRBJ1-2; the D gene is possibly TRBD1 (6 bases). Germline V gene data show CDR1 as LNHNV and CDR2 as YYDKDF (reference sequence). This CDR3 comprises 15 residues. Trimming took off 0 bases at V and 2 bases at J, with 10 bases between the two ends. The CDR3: CATSRESRGNYGYTF. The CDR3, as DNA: TGTGCCACCAGCAGAGAGTCCAGGGGAAACTATGGCTACACCTTC.

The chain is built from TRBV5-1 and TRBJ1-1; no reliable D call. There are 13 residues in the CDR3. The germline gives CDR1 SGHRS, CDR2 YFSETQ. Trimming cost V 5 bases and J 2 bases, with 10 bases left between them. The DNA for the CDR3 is TGCGCCAGCAGTCGCGCGGACAACACTGAAGCTTTCTTT. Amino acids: CASSRADNTEAFF.

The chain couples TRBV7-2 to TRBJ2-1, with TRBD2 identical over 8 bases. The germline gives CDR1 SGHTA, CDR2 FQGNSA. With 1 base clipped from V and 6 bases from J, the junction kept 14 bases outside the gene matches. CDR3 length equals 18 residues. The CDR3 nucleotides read TGTGCCAGCAGCTTAGGGGGCTCCGGGACTAGTAACCTCAATGAGCAGTTCTTC. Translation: CASSLGGSGTSNLNEQFF.

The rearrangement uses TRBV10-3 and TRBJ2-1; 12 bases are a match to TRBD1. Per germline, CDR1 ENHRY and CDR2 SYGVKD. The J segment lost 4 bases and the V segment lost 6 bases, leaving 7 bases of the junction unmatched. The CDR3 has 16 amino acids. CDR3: CAIRTGTGGKYNEQFF. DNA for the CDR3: TGTGCCATCAGAACCGGGACAGGGGGCAAGTACAATGAGCAGTTCTTC.

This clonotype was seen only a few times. The CDR3 bases are TGTGCCAGCTCTCCCGTATCTGGCCCGTCCTACGAGCAGTACTTC. It encodes CASSPVSGPSYEQYF. The chain couples TRBV18 to TRBJ2-7; D call uncertain. Per the germline V gene, CDR1 is KGHSH and CDR2 is LQKENI. With 6 bases removed from V and 1 base from J, the gap between germline ends came to 16 bases. This CDR3 has 15 amino acids. Combining the CDR3 with reference TRBV18 and TRBJ2-7 gives the whole variable domain NAGVMQNPRHLVRRRGQEARLRCSPMKGHSHVYWYRQLPEEGLKFMVYLQKENIIDESGMPKERFSAEFPKEGPSILRIQQVVRGDSAAYFCASSPVSGPSYEQYFGPGTRLTVT.

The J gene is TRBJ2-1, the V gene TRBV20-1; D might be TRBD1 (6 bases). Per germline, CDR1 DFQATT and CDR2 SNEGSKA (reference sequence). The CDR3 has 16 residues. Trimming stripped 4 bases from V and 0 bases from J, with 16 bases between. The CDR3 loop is CSAMGALDRSYNEQFF. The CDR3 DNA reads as TGCAGTGCTATGGGGGCCCTAGATCGCTCCTACAATGAGCAGTTCTTC.

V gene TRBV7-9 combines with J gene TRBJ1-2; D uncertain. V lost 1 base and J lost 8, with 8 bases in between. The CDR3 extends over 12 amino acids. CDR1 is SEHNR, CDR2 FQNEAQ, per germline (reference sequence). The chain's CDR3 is CASSLETWGYTF. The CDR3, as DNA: TGTGCCAGCAGCTTAGAAACGTGGGGCTACACCTTC.

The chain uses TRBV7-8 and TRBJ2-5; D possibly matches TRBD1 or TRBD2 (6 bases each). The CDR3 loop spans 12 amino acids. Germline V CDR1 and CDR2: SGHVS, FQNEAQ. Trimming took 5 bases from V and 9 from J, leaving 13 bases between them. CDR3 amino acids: CASSVPRGAQYF. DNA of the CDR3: TGTGCCAGCAGCGTACCTAGGGGGGCCCAGTACTTC. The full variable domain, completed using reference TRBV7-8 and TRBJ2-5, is GAGVSQSPRYKVAKRGQDVALRCDPISGHVSLFWYQQALGQGPEFLTYFQNEAQLDKSGLPSDRFFAERPEGSVSTLKIQRTQQEDSAVYLCASSVPRGAQYFGPGTRLLVL.

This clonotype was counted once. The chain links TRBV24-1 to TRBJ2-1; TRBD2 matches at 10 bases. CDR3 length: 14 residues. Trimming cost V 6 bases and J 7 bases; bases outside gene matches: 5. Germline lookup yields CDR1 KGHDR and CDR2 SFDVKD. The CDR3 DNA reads TGTGCCACCAGTCGGACTAGCGGAGGTAATGAGCAGTTCTTC. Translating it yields CATSRTSGGNEQFF.